The 12 T cell receptor beta chains below all came from one sample that was sequenced in a study of T cell changes during pregnancy in multiple sclerosis (dated by TCRdb to the late 2010s). Library creation used the immunoSEQ multiplex PCR assay. Entries here come from immuneACCESS through TCRdb and include only in-frame sequences with V and J called. Some clones fail to appear in such tables; in the studies checked, an unresolved V gene covers under half of the shortfall, and the cause of the remainder is unknown. The sample records approximately 30,000 clones, almost 90% of which are singletons. Around 4.1% of the sample rests with the top ten. This specimen consisted of CD8+ T cells from peripheral blood mononuclear cells, obtained after pregnancy. The receptors stem from a female donor with multiple sclerosis, enrolled in a pregnancy study.

The chain couples TRBV15 to TRBJ2-5, with D possibly being TRBD1 (6 bases). The CDR3 is made up of 14 amino acids. Trimming took 0 bases from V and 6 from J, leaving 11 bases between them. Germline loops: CDR1 LNHNV, CDR2 YYDKDF (reference sequence). Here the CDR3 reads CATSRDLGAKTQYF. The CDR3 DNA is TGTGCCACCAGCAGAGATCTGGGGGCAAAGACCCAGTACTTC.

The genes are TRBV5-6 and TRBJ1-4; tentative D call: TRBD1 (6 bases). Trimming left V 4 bases short and J 4 bases short, with 14 bases between. Germline loops: CDR1 SGHDT, CDR2 YYEEEE. The CDR3 sequence is 15 residues long. CDR3 nucleotides: TGTGCCAGCAGCATAACAGGGACCGATAATGAAAAACTGTTTTTT. It translates to CASSITGTDNEKLFF.

The chain employs TRBV6-5 and TRBJ1-3, with D perhaps matching TRBD1 (6 bases). The ends were cut back, 5 bases at V and 5 bases at J, with 16 bases in the middle. The CDR3 length is 15 residues. Germline loops: CDR1 MNHEY, CDR2 SVGAGI. CDR3 nucleotide sequence: TGTGCCAGCAGTGTGACAGGAGGTGGGCGAAACACCATATATTTT. Its translation: CASSVTGGGRNTIYF.

The chain has TRBV6-4 and TRBJ2-1, with 9 bases identical to TRBD2. This CDR3 spans 15 amino acids. Trimming cost V 2 bases and J 6 bases; bases outside gene matches: 5. Per the germline V gene, CDR1 is MRHNA and CDR2 is SNTAGT. CDR3 bases: TGTGCCAGCAGTGACGAGACTAGCGGAGCCAATGAGCAGTTCTTC. Translation gives CASSDETSGANEQFF.

In this sample, this clone turned up many times. The genes are TRBV6-4 and TRBJ1-1, with a weak D call TRBD1 (6 bases). Between the trimmed V and J ends, which lost 6 bases and 0 bases, there was a span of 14 bases. CDR1 is MRHNA, CDR2 SNTAGT, per germline. The CDR3 has 15 residues. CDR3 bases: TGTGCCAGCAGCGAAACAGGGATTATGAACACTGAAGCTTTCTTT. It encodes CASSETGIMNTEAFF.

J is TRBJ2-3 and V is TRBV12-5, with 13 bases lining up with TRBD2. This CDR3 is built from 17 residues. J was trimmed by 1 base and V by 4 bases; bases with no gene match: 5. In germline, CDR1 is LGHNT, CDR2 FRNRAP. Written as DNA, the CDR3 is TGTGCTAGTGGTTGGCAACTAGCGGGGGGGGGCACAGATACGCAGTATTTT. Translating it yields CASGWQLAGGGTDTQYF.

The V call is TRBV11-1, the J call TRBJ1-1; D gene unclear. CDR1 is SGHAT and CDR2 is FQDESV in the germline V gene (reference sequence). The CDR3 is made up of 15 amino acids. Trimming took 2 bases from V and 0 from J, leaving 10 bases between them. CDR3 DNA sequence: TGTGCCAGCAGCTTAAGGGAGGGAATGAACACTGAAGCTTTCTTT. Translating gives CASSLREGMNTEAFF.

The genes are TRBV14 and TRBJ1-2, with a possible D match to TRBD1 (5 bases). In germline, CDR1 is SGHDN, CDR2 FVKESK. This CDR3 has 14 amino acids. Trimming removed 1 base at V and 5 bases at J, with 11 bases between. CDR3 residues: CASSQGAGNYGYTF. Here the CDR3 DNA reads TGTGCCAGCAGCCAAGGCGCAGGGAATTATGGCTACACCTTC.

Worth noting for this clone: Other nucleotide sequences in the sample specify the same CDR3. The chain is built from TRBV6-6 and TRBJ1-1; a possible D gene is TRBD1 (5 bases). The V end was cut by 4 bases, the J end by 3 bases, with 9 bases between. Germline CDR1 MNHNY, CDR2 SVGAGI (reference sequence). This CDR3 spans 13 amino acids. CDR3 sequence (DNA): TGTGCCAGCAGTTGGACGGGGGACACTGAAGCTTTCTTT. Translating gives CASSWTGDTEAFF.

This rearrangement joins TRBV11-2 to TRBJ1-4; no clear D. V lost 5 bases and J 7 bases, leaving 14 bases between the germline ends. Germline V CDR1 and CDR2: SGHAT, FQNNGV. The CDR3 is made up of 14 amino acids. The DNA for the CDR3 is TGTGCCAGCAGCACGGGATCCGCATTTGAAAAACTGTTTTTT. Translation: CASSTGSAFEKLFF.

This chain joins TRBV15 and TRBJ1-1, with D uncertain. V was cut by 2 bases and J by 0 bases, with 13 bases left in between. Germline V gene sequence: CDR1 LNHNV, CDR2 YYDKDF (reference sequence). This CDR3 comprises 16 residues. The CDR3 sequence: CATSRPPGLMNTEAFF. CDR3 nucleotide sequence: TGTGCCACCAGCAGACCTCCTGGGCTAATGAACACTGAAGCTTTCTTT.

This chain uses TRBV18 with TRBJ2-7; possible D gene TRBD1, 6 bases. Trimming cost V 0 bases and J 2 bases, with 11 bases left between them. Per germline, CDR1 KGHSH and CDR2 LQKENI. This CDR3 contains 15 residues. The CDR3 loop is CASSPPGQITYEQYF. The CDR3 DNA reads as TGTGCCAGCTCACCACCCGGACAGATAACCTACGAGCAGTACTTC.